The subject of this entry is one T cell receptor (beta chain). Its specificity is unknown. PCR was run on genomic DNA. The TCR beta CDR3 region was amplified using 30 forward and 13 reverse primers. TCRdb reanalysed the multiplex PCR reads using MiXCR and keeps one entry per CDR3 protein. The sample contains a few hundred thousand distinct CDR3 sequences, roughly 48% of which appear only once. This specimen comes from a study of type 1 and type 2 diabetes patients. Study-wide points: Groups were not age- or gender-matched, which may bias interpretation.

Trimming shortened V by 0 bases and J by 3 bases, and 9 bases separated the two germline ends. This CDR3 has 15 amino acids. CDR1 is LNHNV, CDR2 YYDKDF, per germline (reference sequence). Specimen: peripheral blood mononuclear cells (PBMCs). The TCR comes from a man younger than 30 with type 2 diabetes. The chain carries TRBV15 and TRBJ2-1; D gene unclear. The CDR3 DNA reads TGTGCCACCAGCAGAGAAGGAAGAAGCTACAATGAGCAGTTCTTC. Its protein product is CATSREGRSYNEQFF.